Following are 27 T cell receptor beta chains from one sample sequenced in a study of blood T cell repertoires in COVID-19. Sequenced by immunoSEQ multiplex PCR; TCRdb stores in-frame clones only, minus some. The sample comprises almost 100,000 clones, around 86% of which are singletons, and approximately 10% rests with the top ten. Sequencing was done on a sample of peripheral blood. The receptors were gathered from a man aged 45-65 years with acute or convalescent COVID-19.

The genes are TRBV4-2 and TRBJ1-3; possible D gene TRBD1, 6 bases. V shed 6 bases and J shed 2 bases, with 14 bases lying between them. This CDR3 has 15 amino acids. CDR1 is LGHNA and CDR2 is YNFKEQ in the germline V gene. CDR3 nucleotides: TGTGCCAGCAGACCGACAGGCGTGACTGGAAACACCATATATTTT. Its protein is CASRPTGVTGNTIYF.

V and J are TRBV10-2 and TRBJ2-7, with 8 positions matching TRBD2. Trimming cost V 2 bases and J 0 bases; bases outside gene matches: 6. The CDR3 loop spans 16 amino acids. From germline, CDR1 is WSHSY and CDR2 SAAADI. CDR3 sequence: CASSEGTSGSSYEQYF. CDR3 nucleotide sequence: TGCGCCAGCAGTGAGGGCACTAGCGGCAGCTCCTACGAGCAGTACTTC.

The chain recombines TRBV27 with TRBJ1-2; 8 bases fit TRBD1. The CDR3 covers 14 residues. V was pared by 6 bases and J by 2 bases, with 5 bases of the junction left unmatched. CDR1 is MNHEY and CDR2 is SMNVEV in the germline V gene (reference sequence). CDR3 amino acids: CASRKTGVNYGYTF. The DNA of the CDR3 is TGTGCCAGCAGGAAGACAGGGGTGAACTATGGCTACACCTTC.

V gene TRBV29-1 combines with J gene TRBJ2-5, with 11 bases identical to TRBD1. J lost 4 bases, V lost 6 bases, and 7 bases had no gene match. Germline V CDR1 and CDR2: SQVTM, ANQGSEA. The CDR3 totals 14 residues. In nucleotides, the CDR3 is TGCAGCGTGGCGGACAGGGGGCGGGCAGAGACCCAGTACTTC. As protein: CSVADRGRAETQYF.

This clone was detected once. This chain links TRBV30 with TRBJ1-5; D is undetermined. Germline CDR1 GTSNPN, CDR2 SVGIG (reference sequence). V lost 1 base and J lost 5, with 9 bases in between. The CDR3 consists of 13 residues. The CDR3 bases are TGTGCCTGGAGTGAAGACAAGTATCAGCCCCAGCATTTT. Translated: CAWSEDKYQPQHF. Full variable domain (missing parts from reference TRBV30 and TRBJ1-5): SQTIHQWPATLVQPVGSPLSLECTVEGTSNPNLYWYRQAAGRGLQLLFYSVGIGQISSEVPQNLSASRPQDRQFILSSKKLLLSDSGFYLCAWSEDKYQPQHFGDGTRLSIL.

This clone was detected ten times or more. The chain recombines TRBV5-6 with TRBJ1-2; 7 bases are a match to TRBD1. J was trimmed by 2 bases and V by 6 bases; bases with no gene match: 10. The V gene's germline CDR1 is SGHDT and CDR2 YYEEEE. The CDR3 is made up of 15 amino acids. Here the CDR3 reads CASTPDRDPNYGYTF. The CDR3 coding sequence is TGTGCCAGCACCCCCGACAGGGACCCAAACTATGGCTACACCTTC.

This clone was seen just once. CDR3 protein: CASSYVTDNTEAFF. The CDR3 DNA follows: TGTGCCAGCAGTTACGTTACAGACAACACTGAAGCTTTCTTT. The V and J genes are TRBV6-6 and TRBJ1-1, with D unresolved. The CDR3 contains 14 residues. V lost 2 bases, J lost 2 bases, and 9 bases lay in between. Germline-derived CDR1 and CDR2 are MNHNY and SVGAGI (reference sequence).

This sequence joins TRBV5-4 and TRBJ2-2; tentative D call: TRBD2 (6 bases). The CDR3 length is 17 residues. Germline-derived CDR1 and CDR2 are SGHNT and YYREEE (reference sequence). Trimming removed 4 bases at V and 1 base at J, with 17 bases between. CDR3 DNA sequence: TGTGCCAGCAGCGCACCAGGAGGGCCCAAGAACACCGGGGAGCTGTTTTTT. This sequence encodes CASSAPGGPKNTGELFF.

The chain uses TRBV2 and TRBJ2-6; perhaps TRBD2 as D (6 bases). The germline gives CDR1 SNHLY, CDR2 FYNNEI. The CDR3 contains 16 residues. The V and J ends lost 6 bases and 0 bases respectively, with 12 bases between them. This CDR3 reads CASRWDSSSGANVLTF. Written as DNA, the CDR3 is TGTGCCAGCAGGTGGGACTCGAGCTCTGGGGCCAACGTCCTGACTTTC. Together with reference TRBV2 and TRBJ2-6, the CDR3 gives the full variable domain: EPEVTQTPSHQVTQMGQEVILRCVPISNHLYFYWYRQILGQKVEFLVSFYNNEISEKSEIFDDQFSVERPDGSNFTLKIRSTKLEDSAMYFCASRWDSSSGANVLTFGAGSRLTVL.

The chain joins TRBV28 to TRBJ2-7; 8 bases match TRBD2. This CDR3 has 14 residues. The junction had 3 bases not matched to a gene; V was cut back by 3 bases and J by 2 bases. CDR1 and CDR2 (germline): MDHEN, SYDVKM. For the CDR3, the DNA is TGTGCCAGCAGTTTTACTAGCGGTCCCTACGAGCAGTACTTC. Translated: CASSFTSGPYEQYF.

The chain carries TRBV5-8 and TRBJ2-7; 7 bases line up with TRBD2. The CDR3 spans 16 residues. V gave up 0 bases and J gave up 3 bases; unmatched junction bases: 9. Germline CDR1 reads SGHTS; CDR2 reads YDEGEE. The CDR3 here is CASSLGGLAVYYEQYF. In DNA form, the CDR3 reads TGTGCCAGCAGCTTGGGGGGTCTAGCGGTCTACTACGAGCAGTACTTC.

This clone was counted a few times. The chain combines TRBV18 with TRBJ1-1, with no clear D. Germline loops: CDR1 KGHSH, CDR2 LQKENI. The CDR3 sequence is 13 residues long. The germline V and J ends were trimmed by 5 bases and 5 bases, with 12 bases remaining between them. The CDR3 bases are TGTGCCAGCTCAATCTCGGGTGAAACTGAAGCTTTCTTT. Translation gives CASSISGETEAFF.

This clone appeared once. The gene calls are TRBV19 and TRBJ1-5, with D unclear. The CDR3 has 15 amino acids. V dropped 3 bases and J dropped 5 bases, with 14 bases sitting between them. CDR1 and CDR2 from the germline V gene are LNHDA and SQIVND (reference sequence). DNA of the CDR3: TGTGCCAGTAGTATGCATGGGAGTGGGGATCAGCCCCAGCATTTT. Its protein product is CASSMHGSGDQPQHF.

In its sample, this clone was seen once. The gene calls are TRBV6-4 and TRBJ2-2; TRBD2 matches at 10 bases. CDR3 length equals 15 residues. With V trimmed by 6 bases and J by 8 bases, 9 bases remained unmatched. Germline V gene sequence: CDR1 MRHNA, CDR2 SNTAGT. CDR3 DNA: TGTGCCAGCAGAAGGACTAGCGGTAGTCCGGGGGAGCTGTTTTTT. This encodes CASRRTSGSPGELFF.

This chain connects TRBV19 to TRBJ2-5; D may be TRBD1 (7 bases). The germline V gene has CDR1 LNHDA and CDR2 SQIVND (reference sequence). The germline V and J ends were trimmed by 9 bases and 5 bases, with 16 bases remaining between them. The CDR3 length is 13 residues. The chain's CDR3 is CASQGGLGETQYF. The CDR3 region has the DNA TGTGCCAGCCAGGGGGGCCTGGGGGAGACCCAGTACTTC.

The V gene is TRBV6-6, the J gene TRBJ2-1; 7 positions match TRBD1. Trimming cost V 8 bases and J 6 bases; bases outside gene matches: 4. Germline loops: CDR1 MNHNY, CDR2 SVGAGI (reference sequence). This CDR3 contains 12 residues. DNA for the CDR3: TGTGCCAGCGCAGGGGGTCTCAATGAGCAGTTCTTC. The encoded protein is CASAGGLNEQFF.

This clone was observed a few times. The chain links TRBV6-5 to TRBJ1-2, with 9 bases matching TRBD1. The ends lost 6 bases at V and 6 bases at J; junction bases unmatched: 8. In germline, CDR1 is MNHEY, CDR2 SVGAGI. CDR3 length equals 14 residues. The CDR3 DNA sequence: TGTGCCAGCAGGATTACAGGGGGCGCGAATGGCTACACCTTC. Translated, it gives CASRITGGANGYTF.

This clone turned up a few times. The rearrangement joins TRBV6-1 to TRBJ2-7; a possible D gene is TRBD1 (6 bases). The CDR3 covers 15 residues. V lost 1 base, J lost 4 bases, and 14 bases lay in between. The germline V gene has CDR1 MNHNS and CDR2 SASEGT. The CDR3 spells CASSEGWTAQYEQYF. CDR3 sequence (DNA): TGTGCCAGCAGTGAAGGTTGGACAGCGCAGTACGAGCAGTACTTC.

The chain uses TRBV3-1 (or the pseudogene TRBV3-2) and TRBJ2-1, with D maybe TRBD2 (7 bases). Germline V gene sequence: CDR1 LGHDT, CDR2 YNNKEL (reference sequence). The CDR3 length is 17 residues. V lost 1 base to trimming and J lost 6 bases, with 19 bases between them. This CDR3 reads CASSQGLGGAAVNEQFF. For the CDR3, the DNA is TGTGCCAGCAGCCAAGGCCTGGGGGGGGCGGCTGTCAATGAGCAGTTCTTC.

This chain joins TRBV3-1 (or the pseudogene TRBV3-2) and TRBJ1-1; D call uncertain. The CDR3 contains 14 residues. Germline CDR1 is LGHDT and CDR2 is YNNKEL (reference sequence). V gave up 1 base and J gave up 3 bases, with 9 bases separating them. In nucleotides, the CDR3 is TGTGCCAGCAGCCAAGGGCAGTCGTACACTGAAGCTTTCTTT. It translates to CASSQGQSYTEAFF.

The chain links TRBV6-5 to TRBJ1-5, with D unresolved. The CDR3 has 16 amino acids. Trimming shortened V by 2 bases and J by 5 bases, and 16 bases separated the two germline ends. Germline V gene lookup returns CDR1 MNHEY and CDR2 SVGAGI. The CDR3: CASSYVDGPRDQPQHF. The DNA for the CDR3 is TGTGCCAGCAGTTACGTGGACGGGCCGAGGGATCAGCCCCAGCATTTT.

The chain employs TRBV5-1 and TRBJ2-3; 12 bases are shared with TRBD2. The V segment lost 1 base and the J segment 0 bases; nucleotides outside the gene matches: 3. The germline gives CDR1 SGHRS, CDR2 YFSETQ. The CDR3 totals 17 residues. CDR3 nucleotide sequence: TGCGCCAGCAGCTTGACCGGGACTAGCGGGAGCACAGATACGCAGTATTTT. This codes for CASSLTGTSGSTDTQYF. The whole variable domain, remainder taken from reference TRBV5-1 and TRBJ2-3, is KAGVTQTPRYLIKTRGQQVTLSCSPISGHRSVSWYQQTPGQGLQFLFEYFSETQRNKGNFPGRFSGRQFSNSRSEMNVSTLELGDSALYLCASSLTGTSGSTDTQYFGPGTRLTVL.

This clone was seen only once. The chain couples TRBV6-5 to TRBJ2-1, with 14 nucleotides matching TRBD2. This CDR3 contains 15 residues. CDR1 and CDR2 from the germline V gene are MNHEY and SVGAGI. Trimming cost V 7 bases and J 7 bases; bases outside gene matches: 6. In DNA form, the CDR3 reads TGTGCCAGCAAAGGGGGACTAGCGGGAGTGAATGAGCAGTTCTTC. This codes for CASKGGLAGVNEQFF.

The V gene is TRBV19, the J gene TRBJ1-4; 7 bases are shared with TRBD1. The CDR3 sequence is 17 residues long. The trim removed 8 bases at V and 4 bases at J, leaving 16 bases unmatched. Germline V CDR1 and CDR2: LNHDA, SQIVND (reference sequence). Written as DNA, the CDR3 is TGTGCCAGTTCCGCTTTGGAACAGGGGTTTTATAATGAAAAACTGTTTTTT. Amino acid sequence: CASSALEQGFYNEKLFF.

About this clone: Being one base from a much bigger clone, this may be a read error. V is TRBV3-1 (or the pseudogene TRBV3-2) and J is TRBJ1-6, with 7 bases aligning to TRBD1. CDR3 length: 14 residues. The germline gives CDR1 LGHDT, CDR2 YNNKEL (reference sequence). V shed 5 bases and J 6 bases; nucleotides not matched to a gene: 4. The chain's CDR3 is CASSLGQSNSPLHF. The DNA for the CDR3 is TGTGCCAGCAGCTTGGGACAGAGTAATTCACCCCTCCACTTT.

The count of this clone is one. J is TRBJ2-7 and V is TRBV6-6; 11 bases fit TRBD2. Per germline, CDR1 MNHNY and CDR2 SVGAGI (reference sequence). CDR3 length: 12 amino acids. Trimming at V came to 6 bases and at J to 6 bases, leaving 1 base not matched to a gene. Written as DNA, the CDR3 is TGTGCCAGCAGGCTAGCGGGAGGCGAGCAGTACTTC. Protein product: CASRLAGGEQYF.

This clone was recorded only once. The CDR3 bases are TGCGCCAGCAGCCGGACAGGTACGAACACTGAAGCTTTCTTT. Translating it yields CASSRTGTNTEAFF. The chain employs TRBV5-1 and TRBJ1-1, with TRBD1 matching 7 bases. CDR3 length: 14 residues. V dropped 4 bases and J dropped 1; count of bases not matched to a gene: 4. Germline CDR1 reads SGHRS; CDR2 reads YFSETQ.